This T cell receptor (beta chain) was sequenced in a study of breast tumors, draining lymph nodes, adjacent tissues. The CDR3 has 15 residues. Germline CDR1 reads DFQATT; CDR2 reads SNEGSKA (reference sequence). Deletions cut 6 bases from V and 4 bases from J, with 19 bases between. With regard to this clonotype: No antigen is known for it.

Samples came from axillary lymph nodes draining the breast cancer. Overall study findings and caveats: Tumor TCR diversity was below lymph nodes but above nontumor tissue. Luminal-like breast cancer showed significantly greater tumor-nontumor repertoire similarity than basal-like breast cancer did.

A single record per CDR3 protein comes from TCRdb applying MiXCR to the multiplex PCR reads. The table includes about 270,000 distinct CDR3 sequences, over 30% detected once. The V call is TRBV20-1, the J call TRBJ1-3; D might be TRBD1 (5 bases). Sequenced sample: axillary lymph node tissue. The clonotype originates from a female donor with breast cancer. Some clones in this sample may be carry-over from other donors' samples. CDR3 loop: CSAVPGLAGGNTIYF. The CDR3 coding sequence is TGCAGTGCCGTTCCGGGACTAGCGGGAGGAAACACCATATATTTT.